One sample yielded the 26 T cell receptor beta chains listed below, sequenced in a study of shared clonotypes between healthy human individuals. TCRdb's copy holds only in-frame clones and misses some; the assay was immunoSEQ multiplex PCR. The sample lists about 2 million clones, about 95% occurring once. Terminally differentiated effector memory CD45RA+ cells were left out of the naive CD8 fraction, which was CD45RO-negative and positively selected for CCR7. Sequencing used naive CD8+ T cells sorted from blood. The receptors come from a man between 18 and 29 years old in good health.

A word on this clone: An end of the junction does not agree with germline; a read error may underlie this. The chain couples TRBV20-1 to TRBJ1-2; D remains ambiguous. The CDR3 extends over 10 amino acids. The germline V gene has CDR1 DFQATT and CDR2 SNEGSKA (reference sequence). CDR3 DNA: TGCAGTGCTAGACTATTTCCGGGCGACTTC. Translated, it gives CSARLFPGDF.

This clone is a singleton in its sample. Other DNA variants within this sample encode the same CDR3. The gene calls are TRBV9 and TRBJ2-7, with TRBD1 matching over 9 bases. The germline V gene has CDR1 SGDLS and CDR2 YYNGEE. Losses at the gene ends were 3 bases for V and 0 bases for J; bases not matched to a gene: 4. This CDR3 is built from 15 residues. CDR3 region: CASSGGTGSSYEQYF. CDR3 nucleotides: TGTGCCAGCAGCGGCGGGACAGGGAGCTCCTACGAGCAGTACTTC. Full variable domain (missing parts from reference TRBV9 and TRBJ2-7): DSGVTQTPKHLITATGQRVTLRCSPRSGDLSVYWYQQSLDQGLQFLIQYYNGEERAKGNILERFSAQQFPDLHSELNLSSLELGDSALYFCASSGGTGSSYEQYFGPGTRLTVT.

For the CDR3, the DNA is TGCGCCAGCAGCTCATCTAGCGGGAGCCATACGCAGTATTTT. Protein product: CASSSSSGSHTQYF. The chain uses TRBV5-1 and TRBJ2-3; TRBD2 aligns across 10 bases. The CDR3 has 14 amino acids. Germline V lookup: CDR1 SGHRS, CDR2 YFSETQ. Germline trimming cut 3 bases from V and 7 bases from J; bases unmatched to any gene: 5.

The V gene is TRBV2, the J gene TRBJ2-1; D is perhaps TRBD2 (5 bases). The germline V gene has CDR1 SNHLY and CDR2 FYNNEI. This CDR3 is built from 13 residues. Between the trimmed V and J ends, which lost 9 bases and 7 bases, there was a span of 16 bases. For the CDR3, the DNA is TGTGCCAGAAGGGAGTCAGCTAGAAATGAGCAGTTCTTC. Translated, it gives CARRESARNEQFF.

The genes are TRBV6-5 and TRBJ2-7, with 10 bases aligning to TRBD2. The CDR3 runs 16 residues. J gave up 4 bases and V 2 bases, and 8 bases lay outside the gene matches. Germline-derived CDR1 and CDR2 are MNHEY and SVGAGI. CDR3: CASSYGLAGAVYEQYF. The CDR3 nucleotides are TGTGCCAGCAGTTACGGGCTAGCGGGAGCGGTTTACGAGCAGTACTTC.

About this clone itself: This CDR3 is also generated by other DNA sequences in the sample. The chain uses TRBV27 and TRBJ2-7; possible D gene TRBD1, 5 bases. This CDR3 has 14 amino acids. Trimming shortened V by 2 bases and J by 2 bases, and 10 bases separated the two germline ends. Germline CDR1 MNHEY, CDR2 SMNVEV (reference sequence). The chain's CDR3 is CASSLGAGAYEQYF. As DNA, the CDR3 is TGTGCCAGCAGTTTAGGGGCAGGCGCCTACGAGCAGTACTTC.

This chain joins TRBV2 and TRBJ2-7, with no clear D. Germline V gene sequence: CDR1 SNHLY, CDR2 FYNNEI. V shed 6 bases and J shed 0 bases, with 18 bases lying between them. CDR3 size: 16 residues. CDR3 DNA sequence: TGTGCCAGCAGCGGAAGAGGAGACGGCTCCTCCTACGAGCAGTACTTC. This encodes CASSGRGDGSSYEQYF. The variable domain in full, with the rest retrieved from reference TRBV2 and TRBJ2-7, is EPEVTQTPSHQVTQMGQEVILRCVPISNHLYFYWYRQILGQKVEFLVSFYNNEISEKSEIFDDQFSVERPDGSNFTLKIRSTKLEDSAMYFCASSGRGDGSSYEQYFGPGTRLTVT.

This clone has a handful of counts. The sample contains more than one DNA sequence encoding this CDR3. The chain carries TRBV9 and TRBJ1-6; TRBD1 is a possible D gene (5 bases). V lost 0 bases, J lost 0 bases, and 7 bases lay in between. The length of the CDR3 is 16 residues. The germline CDR1 and CDR2 sequences are SGDLS and YYNGEE. Written as DNA, the CDR3 is TGTGCCAGCAGCGTAGAGGGGAGCTCCTATAATTCACCCCTCCACTTT. Amino acids: CASSVEGSSYNSPLHF.

This clone was recorded only once. J is TRBJ2-3 and V is TRBV7-6; unclear D gene. The CDR3 length is 13 residues. The V gene lost 1 base and the J gene lost 4 bases, with 6 bases spanning the gap. Germline CDR1 reads SGHVS; CDR2 reads FNYEAQ. CDR3 in DNA: TGTGCCAGCAGCTTAGGCCCCTCAGATACGCAGTATTTT. Encoded protein: CASSLGPSDTQYF.

The chain combines TRBV5-8 with TRBJ1-2, with D possibly TRBD1 on 6 matching bases. CDR3 length: 16 residues. Per germline, CDR1 SGHTS and CDR2 YDEGEE. Trimming pared 4 bases from V and 0 bases from J, leaving 16 bases between. This CDR3 is CASSQTRGATNYGYTF. The CDR3, as DNA: TGTGCCAGCAGCCAAACGAGGGGGGCGACTAACTATGGCTACACCTTC.

This clone has just one count. J is TRBJ2-1 and V is TRBV4-3; D may be TRBD2 (6 bases). Germline V CDR1 and CDR2: LGHNA, YSLEER. Between the trimmed V and J ends, which lost 5 bases and 8 bases, there was a span of 16 bases. The CDR3 runs 14 residues. The CDR3 region has the DNA TGCGCCAGCAGCTTCCTGGAGGGTGACGATGAGCAGTTCTTC. This translates into CASSFLEGDDEQFF.

The chain is built from TRBV30 and TRBJ2-1; 8 nucleotides align to TRBD1. With 2 bases clipped from V and 2 bases from J, the junction kept 5 bases outside the gene matches. This CDR3 has 15 amino acids. Per the germline V gene, CDR1 is GTSNPN and CDR2 is SVGIG (reference sequence). CDR3 amino acids: CAWSHLTGAYNEQFF. The DNA of the CDR3 is TGTGCCTGGAGTCATTTGACAGGGGCCTACAATGAGCAGTTCTTC.

This clone was recorded once. The CDR3 bases are TGTGCCAGCAGTTACTCGGTTCCGGGGGACGAGCAGTACTTC. Translation: CASSYSVPGDEQYF. The chain links TRBV6-6 to TRBJ2-7, with D maybe TRBD2 (6 bases). Trimming shortened V by 0 bases and J by 5 bases, and 11 bases separated the two germline ends. CDR3 length equals 14 residues. The germline gives CDR1 MNHNY, CDR2 SVGAGI (reference sequence).

J is TRBJ1-1 and V is TRBV27; no reliable D call. The CDR3 is 15 amino acids. V was clipped by 5 bases and J by 2 bases, with 15 bases between them. CDR1 MNHEY and CDR2 SMNVEV come from the germline V gene (reference sequence). CDR3 coding DNA: TGTGCCAGCAGTCTAACCCCTGCAGCCAACACTGAAGCTTTCTTT. The encoded protein is CASSLTPAANTEAFF.

The CDR3 loop reads CASSIRGLNEQFF. DNA of the CDR3: TGTGCCAGCAGTATCCGGGGATTGAATGAGCAGTTCTTC. The J gene is TRBJ2-1, the V gene TRBV6-5; D may be TRBD2 (5 bases). Germline V gene lookup returns CDR1 MNHEY and CDR2 SVGAGI. The CDR3 totals 13 residues. V was clipped by 5 bases and J by 7 bases, with 12 bases between them.

Comment on this clone: In the same sample, other DNA sequences code for this CDR3. J is TRBJ2-1 and V is TRBV9; 9 bases line up with TRBD2. CDR1 is SGDLS, CDR2 YYNGEE, per germline. The CDR3 consists of 14 residues. V was pared by 3 bases and J by 5 bases, with 3 bases of the junction left unmatched. The DNA of the CDR3 is TGTGCCAGCAGCGGGCTAGCGGGGCACAATGAGCAGTTCTTC. Its protein product is CASSGLAGHNEQFF. The variable domain in full, with the rest retrieved from reference TRBV9 and TRBJ2-1, is DSGVTQTPKHLITATGQRVTLRCSPRSGDLSVYWYQQSLDQGLQFLIQYYNGEERAKGNILERFSAQQFPDLHSELNLSSLELGDSALYFCASSGLAGHNEQFFGPGTRLTVL.

V and J are TRBV28 and TRBJ1-5; tentative D call: TRBD1 (5 bases). V was pared by 4 bases and J by 1 base, with 8 bases between. The CDR3 has 14 amino acids. CDR1 and CDR2 from the germline V gene are MDHEN and SYDVKM. This CDR3 reads CASSSDRSNQPQHF. The CDR3 nucleotides read TGTGCCAGCAGTTCCGACAGAAGCAATCAGCCCCAGCATTTT.

The rearrangement uses TRBV5-1 and TRBJ2-5; perhaps TRBD1 as D (6 bases). Germline V gene sequence: CDR1 SGHRS, CDR2 YFSETQ. The CDR3 has 15 amino acids. V gave up 6 bases and J gave up 5 bases, with 20 bases separating them. This CDR3 reads CASTPGQGSRETQYF. CDR3 nucleotide sequence: TGCGCCAGCACCCCGGGGCAGGGGAGTCGGGAGACCCAGTACTTC.

This clone was counted between two and nine times. The V call is TRBV18, the J call TRBJ2-7, with TRBD2 identical over 9 bases. The CDR3 loop spans 15 amino acids. Losses at the gene ends were 2 bases for V and 5 bases for J; bases not matched to a gene: 7. Germline-derived CDR1 and CDR2 are KGHSH and LQKENI. The DNA of the CDR3 is TGTGCCAGCTCACCAATTGTAGCGGGAGACCACGAGCAGTACTTC. Its protein is CASSPIVAGDHEQYF.

The chain recombines TRBV9 with TRBJ1-2, with D possibly TRBD1 on 6 matching bases. In germline, CDR1 is SGDLS, CDR2 YYNGEE. CDR3 length equals 16 residues. The germline V and J ends were trimmed by 3 bases and 3 bases, with 18 bases remaining between them. The CDR3 spells CASSGRQANWDYGYTF. As DNA, the CDR3 is TGTGCCAGCAGCGGCCGACAGGCTAATTGGGACTATGGCTACACCTTC.

The V and J genes are TRBV4-1 and TRBJ1-4; the match to TRBD1 covers 7 bases. Germline V gives CDR1 MGHRA, CDR2 YSYEKL. V gave up 4 bases and J gave up 8 bases; unmatched junction bases: 7. This CDR3 is 14 amino acids long. In nucleotides, the CDR3 is TGCGCCAGCAGCCGACGGGACAGCGTCGAAAAACTGTTTTTT. Translated, it gives CASSRRDSVEKLFF.

V and J are TRBV10-3 and TRBJ2-3; D is possibly TRBD1 (5 bases). CDR1 and CDR2 from the germline V gene are ENHRY and SYGVKD. The CDR3 is made up of 15 amino acids. Trimming left V 3 bases short and J 3 bases short, with 13 bases between. As DNA, the CDR3 is TGTGCCATCAGTGAAAGCGAGACAGAAACAGATACGCAGTATTTT. Translation gives CAISESETETDTQYF.

The genes are TRBV28 and TRBJ1-4, with D unclear. This CDR3 has 13 residues. Germline CDR1 MDHEN, CDR2 SYDVKM. The V end was cut by 6 bases, the J end by 8 bases, with 13 bases between. CDR3 residues: CASSAPGEEKLFF. DNA of the CDR3: TGTGCCAGCAGCGCCCCCGGAGAGGAAAAACTGTTTTTT.

Worth noting for this clone: The sample contains more than one DNA sequence encoding this CDR3. The V call is TRBV4-3, the J call TRBJ2-7; 9 bases are a match to TRBD2. The CDR3 is made up of 16 amino acids. J was trimmed by 4 bases and V by 0 bases; bases with no gene match: 7. Germline CDR1 LGHNA, CDR2 YSLEER. The CDR3 nucleotides read TGCGCCAGCAGCCAAGAAAGAACTAGCGGGTATTACGAGCAGTACTTC. Protein product: CASSQERTSGYYEQYF.

J is TRBJ1-3 and V is TRBV27, with TRBD1 as a possible D gene (5 bases). V was cut by 2 bases and J by 0 bases, with 11 bases left in between. Germline CDR1 MNHEY, CDR2 SMNVEV (reference sequence). CDR3 length: 16 residues. DNA for the CDR3: TGTGCCAGCAGTTTAGGGGGACTCAGCTCTGGAAACACCATATATTTT. This sequence encodes CASSLGGLSSGNTIYF.

As for this clone: The sample contains more than one DNA sequence encoding this CDR3. The rearrangement links TRBV19 to TRBJ2-5; weak D call: TRBD2 (6 bases). The CDR3 is 13 residues long. The germline V gene has CDR1 LNHDA and CDR2 SQIVND (reference sequence). V gave up 1 base and J gave up 5 bases, with 8 bases separating them. CDR3 region: CASSIVGGETQYF. CDR3 nucleotide sequence: TGTGCCAGTAGTATAGTTGGGGGGGAGACCCAGTACTTC.